These T cell receptor beta chains were read from a single sample in a study of blood T cell repertoires in COVID-19. TCRdb's table, derived via immunoSEQ multiplex PCR, lists solely in-frame clones and lacks some. Among under 50,000 clones listed, nearly 70% were seen once. Sequences were obtained from peripheral blood. Receptors were obtained from a man older than 75 with acute or convalescent COVID-19. CDR3s include the opening cysteine and the closing phenylalanine or tryptophan. A D gene is named only where the DNA matches it firmly. Size values are once, few and many counts, or a class for expanded clones, and some rows have none.

>TRBD2|TRBJ2-1|TRBV7-9|many
CASSLVASGRYNEQFF
TGTGCCAGCAGCTTAGTGGCTAGCGGGAGGTACAATGAGCAGTTCTTC
>NA|TRBJ1-3|TRBV21-1|NA
CASSGRTSSGNTIYF
TGTGCCAGCAGCGGGCGGACAAGCTCTGGAAACACCATATATTTT
>NA|TRBJ2-2|TRBV4-3|NA
CASSQQDSYGELFF
TGCGCCAGCAGCCAGCAGGACAGCTACGGGGAGCTGTTTTTT
>TRBD2|TRBJ2-1|TRBV5-1|once
CASSLSPGGPGGEQFF
TGCGCCAGCAGCTTGTCCCCGGGAGGGCCCGGGGGTGAGCAGTTCTTC
>NA|TRBJ1-2|TRBV30|NA
CAWSVKQGTDGYTF
TGTGCCTGGAGTGTGAAGCAGGGGACGGATGGCTACACCTTC
>NA|TRBJ1-2|TRBV15|NA
CATSQGLRQWQNYGYTF
TGTGCCACCAGTCAAGGTCTCCGACAGTGGCAAAACTATGGCTACACCTTC
>NA|TRBJ1-6|TRBV6-6|once
CASSSEDTSPLHF
TGTGCCAGCAGTTCCGAGGACACATCACCCCTCCACTTT
>TRBD1|TRBJ1-5|TRBV7-9|NA
CASSLEGAGNQPQHF
TGTGCCAGCAGCTTAGAGGGGGCTGGAAATCAGCCCCAGCATTTT
>TRBD1|TRBJ1-3|TRBV5-1|NA
CASSSGTGAHSGNTIYF
TGCGCCAGCAGCTCAGGGACAGGGGCTCACTCTGGAAACACCATATATTTT
>NA|TRBJ2-7|TRBV25-1|NA
CASSDTGFSYEQYF
TGTGCCAGCAGTGATACGGGATTCTCCTACGAGCAGTACTTC
>TRBD1|TRBJ1-1|TRBV19|once
CASSPDRENTEAFF
TGTGCCAGTAGTCCGGACAGGGAGAACACTGAAGCTTTCTTT
>NA|TRBJ1-1|TRBV6-2/TRBV6-3|NA
CASSYSRQNTEAFF
TGTGCCAGCAGTTACAGCAGGCAGAACACTGAAGCTTTCTTT
>TRBD2|TRBJ2-5|TRBV14|NA
CASSQVHLAGFQETQYF
TGTGCCAGCAGCCAAGTCCACCTAGCGGGGTTCCAAGAGACCCAGTACTTC
>NA|TRBJ2-1|TRBV9|NA
CASSASHYNEQFF
TGTGCCAGCAGCGCAAGCCACTACAATGAGCAGTTCTTC
>NA|TRBJ2-7|TRBV11-2|NA
CASSQGTLIYEQYF
TGTGCCAGCAGCCAGGGAACTCTCATCTACGAGCAGTACTTC
>NA|TRBJ1-3|TRBV5-1|few
CASSPGRGTGNTIYF
TGCGCCAGCAGCCCGGGGCGCGGGACTGGAAACACCATATATTTT
>TRBD1|TRBJ2-7|TRBV11-3|NA
CASSNRQGFSYEQYF
TGTGCCAGCAGCAACCGACAGGGGTTCTCCTACGAGCAGTACTTC
>NA|TRBJ2-5|TRBV7-7|NA
CASTEGGAEETQYF
TGTGCTAGCACGGAAGGGGGGGCTGAAGAGACCCAGTACTTC
>NA|TRBJ2-5|TRBV20-1|NA
CSANRDETQYF
TGCAGTGCCAACAGGGATGAGACCCAGTACTTC
>NA|TRBJ1-2|TRBV4-3|NA
CASSQDWRGGRDGYTF
TGCGCCAGCAGCCAAGATTGGAGGGGGGGGCGTGATGGCTACACCTTC
>NA|TRBJ1-2|TRBV7-2|NA
CASSETDPLAYGYTF
TGTGCCAGCAGCGAGACAGACCCCTTAGCCTATGGCTACACCTTC
>TRBD2|TRBJ2-2|TRBV29-1|NA
CSVAREGGAAGELFF
TGCAGCGTCGCCCGGGAGGGGGGGGCCGCCGGGGAGCTGTTTTTT
>TRBD1|TRBJ1-2|TRBV2|once
CASQTGGDGYTF
TGTGCCAGCCAGACAGGGGGCGACGGCTACACCTTC
>NA|TRBJ1-2|TRBV4-1|NA
CASSQGTEPYGYTF
TGCGCCAGCAGCCAAGGGACAGAACCTTATGGCTACACCTTC
>NA|TRBJ1-5|TRBV9|NA
CASSVGPAFGQPQHF
TGTGCCAGCAGCGTAGGACCCGCCTTCGGGCAGCCCCAGCATTTT
>TRBD1|TRBJ1-2|TRBV15|NA
CATSREGDRHGYTF
TGTGCCACCAGCAGAGAAGGGGACAGGCATGGCTACACCTTC
>TRBD1|TRBJ1-4|TRBV27|few
CASGSYGIGTDHNEKLFF
TGTGCCAGCGGGAGTTATGGGATAGGGACAGACCATAATGAAAAACTGTTTTTT
>TRBD1|TRBJ1-2|TRBV11-1|NA
CASSSTGGSYGYTF
TGTGCCAGCAGTTCTACAGGGGGCAGCTATGGCTACACCTTC
>TRBD1|TRBJ1-3|TRBV19|once
CASSIPTGAGNTIYF
TGTGCCAGTAGTATTCCGACAGGGGCTGGAAACACCATATATTTT
>NA|TRBJ1-6|TRBV30|NA
CAWSVRGREAGNSALHF
TGTGCCTGGAGTGTACGGGGTAGGGAAGCCGGGAATTCGGCCCTCCACTTT
>TRBD1|TRBJ1-2|TRBV19|NA
CASSIAAGTAGYTF
TGTGCCAGTAGTATAGCGGCCGGGACAGCTGGCTACACCTTC
>TRBD2|TRBJ2-7|TRBV7-9|few
CASSPRGGTSGDYEQYF
TGTGCCAGCAGCCCGCGGGGCGGGACTAGCGGGGACTACGAGCAGTACTTC
>NA|TRBJ1-6|TRBV7-6|once
CASSLAAGARNSPLHF
TGTGCCAGCAGCTTAGCAGCAGGGGCCAGGAATTCACCCCTCCACTTT
>NA|TRBJ1-2|TRBV27|few
CASSPRSESNYGYTF
TGTGCCAGCAGTCCCCGCAGCGAATCTAACTATGGCTACACCTTC
>TRBD2|TRBJ2-3|TRBV3-1/TRBV3-2|NA
CASSQGLAGGRSDTQYF
TGTGCCAGCAGCCAAGGTCTAGCGGGAGGGCGGTCAGATACGCAGTATTTT
>TRBD1|TRBJ1-2|TRBV3-1/TRBV3-2|NA
CASSQATGGYYGYTF
TGTGCCAGCAGCCAGGCCACAGGGGGCTACTATGGCTACACCTTC
>TRBD2|TRBJ2-7|TRBV19|NA
CASRIAGGTGEQYF
TGTGCCAGTAGAATAGCGGGAGGTACGGGCGAGCAGTACTTC
>TRBD2|TRBJ2-7|TRBV6-5|NA
CASSTTSGYEQYF
TGTGCCAGCAGTACCACTAGCGGGTACGAGCAGTACTTC
>TRBD1|TRBJ1-5|TRBV5-4|once
CASSLGGGGQPQHF
TGTGCCAGCAGCTTGGGAGGGGGCGGCCAGCCCCAGCATTTT
>NA|TRBJ1-4|TRBV7-8|NA
CASSLAGSPGEKLFF
TGTGCCAGCAGCTTAGCGGGTTCCCCAGGGGAAAAACTGTTTTTT
>NA|TRBJ1-6|TRBV10-2|few
CASSERGSYNSPLHF
TGCGCCAGCAGTGAAAGGGGTTCCTATAATTCACCCCTCCACTTT
>NA|TRBJ2-5|TRBV21-1|NA
CASSKRKGRGQETQYF
TGTGCCAGCAGCAAAAGGAAGGGGAGGGGCCAAGAGACCCAGTACTTC
>TRBD2|TRBJ2-1|TRBV6-2/TRBV6-3|NA
CASSYGLAGNNEQFF
TGTGCCAGCAGTTACGGACTAGCGGGCAATAATGAGCAGTTCTTC
>TRBD2|TRBJ2-7|TRBV7-2|NA
CASSLAREDYEQYF
TGTGCCAGCAGCTTAGCGCGGGAGGACTACGAGCAGTACTTC
>TRBD2|TRBJ2-2|TRBV7-3|NA
CASSLRSGRNTGELFF
TGTGCCAGCAGCTTAAGAAGCGGGAGGAACACCGGGGAGCTGTTTTTT
>NA|TRBJ1-3|TRBV19|NA
CASTINSRHGNTIYF
TGTGCCAGTACTATAAACAGTCGCCATGGAAACACCATATATTTT
>TRBD1|TRBJ2-7|TRBV19|once
CASSPRDRVYEQYF
TGTGCCAGTAGTCCCCGGGACAGGGTCTACGAGCAGTACTTC
>TRBD1|TRBJ2-7|TRBV7-2|NA
CASSLAGQGSYEQYF
TGTGCCAGCAGCTTAGCGGGACAGGGCTCCTACGAGCAGTACTTC
>TRBD1|TRBJ1-5|TRBV5-5|NA
CASSSRFQTGGSNQPQHF
TGTGCCAGCAGCTCTCGATTTCAGACAGGGGGCAGCAATCAGCCCCAGCATTTT
>NA|TRBJ2-7|TRBV10-3|few
CAISDPPTFRDEQYF
TGTGCCATCAGTGACCCGCCAACCTTCAGGGACGAGCAGTACTTC